This record looks at one T cell receptor beta chain sequence and its context. Its binding antigen is unknown. One base away there is no much larger clone; base qualities are not given. The record originates from a study of cytomegalovirus exposure and HLA in healthy donors (dated by TCRdb to about 2017). A note on the overall study: According to an earlier analysis of 587 of the donors, about 170 million T cells yielded 117 million unique TCR beta sequences and approximately 300 Gb of sequence data. A later analysis re-examined previously published TCR beta repertoires from about 700 donors and added high-resolution HLA genotyping to investigate patterns of TCR occurrence. A handful of DR-DQ haplotypes were handled as single units for association and clustering because linkage in the cohort was strong. An early release that covered some 640 HLA-typed donors contained about 290 gigabases of sequencing data and about 93 million unique TCR sequences. Every discovery cohort repertoire had been produced on one sequencing platform. High-throughput TCR immunosequencing, statistical association of individual TCRs with disease status, and machine learning were combined to predict cytomegalovirus infection status. Donor age, sex, ethnicity and CMV serostatus were compiled alongside the repertoire data. To decide whether each TCR beta V gene segment behaved as functional or pseudogenic, an earlier analysis of some 600 of the donors relied on high-throughput TCR beta sequencing. Both class I and class II loci were covered by HLA typing, at four-digit resolution. On average, around 200,000 unique TCR beta nucleotide sequences were sequenced per donor among 398 genotyped donors of the cohort, with about 19% of those sequences being non-productive. Genome-wide SNP genotypes for about 60% of the 666 donors were used in a later genetic analysis, which treated that subset as a discovery cohort. Along with the roughly 610-subject first cohort, a separate validation cohort of over a hundred different subjects was used. The study aimed to test whether signatures of past pathogen exposure could be identified by cataloging public T cell receptors. Of the roughly 400 genotyped donors, 65% to 90% were placed in the genetic ancestry cluster associated with self-reported Caucasian donors. Rather than drawing on any new phenotypic data, the later analysis identified candidate immune exposures from TCR beta sequences and the way those sequences occurred across donors. The number of typed donors differed by locus: about 629-630 for A, B, C, DRB1 and DQB1; 522 for DQA1; 600 to 610 for DPA1; and around 490 for DPB1. The study used immunosequencing to profile the T cell repertoires of approximately 650 subjects and linked those repertoires to cytomegalovirus serostatus. Study-wide findings and limitations: A later analysis reported that several top co-occurrence clusters appeared linked to parvovirus B19, influenza, CMV and Epstein-Barr virus. A later genetic analysis associated a missense DCLRE1C variant with V-gene and J-gene trimming of TCR beta chains, and an independent cohort replicated the association. The authors suggested that the approach could potentially be generalized to other disease states and immunological phenotypes. Compared with the roughly 670-donor mean, donors in an Asian-associated ancestry cluster had fewer N-insertions in productive TCRs, according to a later genetic analysis. Because the 87-base-pair reads could not distinguish some IMGT-functional V segments, including TRBV6-2 and TRBV6-3, those segments were excluded. CMV serostatus was the only immune exposure information available for the cohort. In a later analysis, HLA-associated TCR beta chains showed more clonal expansion and lower generation probabilities than non-associated chains that were equally common. Because HLA typing was missing for some donors at each locus, association tests included only the typed subset. Sequencing depth was assumed to be roughly uniform across donors in the presence/absence analyses, though that assumption may not hold. Strong co-occurrence of HLA alleles, especially DR and DQ, made assigning TCR associations to individual alleles difficult. In an earlier analysis of over 550 of the donors, most TCR beta V segments were observed in productive rearrangements about 90% or about 30% of the time, broadly matching IMGT annotations. A cluster of highly shared sequence variants was judged likely to be a technical artifact of the sequencing pipeline. In a later analysis, the rate of TCR association differed among HLA loci, with DRB1 alleles having the most associated TCRs and HLA-C alleles having the fewest. A further reported finding was that TCR beta sequences accurately predicted the HLA-A and HLA-B alleles for most subjects in the first cohort. Only TCR beta chains were sequenced in this cohort, and the absence of alpha or paired-chain data limited detectable features. Because counts were too low, approximately 15 rarely observed V segments, including chromosome 9 orphons, were excluded from the earlier analysis of some 590 of the donors. Cytomegalovirus status was reported to be diagnosed by the classifier with high specificity and sensitivity in both the original and validation cohorts. The study gave a list of 150 to 200 TCR beta chains associated with cytomegalovirus. While some public TCRs were present in many individuals, most TCR sequences turned up only very rarely across donors. In a later analysis, 16,951 TCR beta sequences were associated with specific HLA alleles at a false discovery rate of 0.05. Linkage disequilibrium might explain the correlated functional status among segregating V segments, but an unknown experimental factor could not be ruled out. A later analysis found that most CMV-associated TCR beta chains appeared HLA-restricted, with HLA associations seemingly driven largely by CMV exposure. A few of the identified cytomegalovirus-associated TCR beta chains were confirmed in vitro to be specific for cytomegalovirus antigens.

CDR1 and CDR2, per the germline V gene (reference sequence), are SEHNR and FQNEAQ. Trimming leaves V shorter by 2 bases and J shorter by 6 bases, with the junction holding 13 bases beyond the gene matches. The CDR3 starts with the cysteine, ends with the phenylalanine, and has 17 residues. The CDR3 DNA has 51 bases and is translated from base 1. The cohort comprised fewer than 700 healthy bone marrow donors. At the time of sampling, all cohort members were nominally healthy, though unrecorded immune exposures were likely present. The donor was CMV seronegative and was included in the group of several hundred seronegative cohort members. A peripheral blood sample was provided by each donor, and peripheral blood mononuclear cells were used for TCR beta sequencing. The Qiagen DNeasy Blood Extraction Kit was used to extract genomic DNA from the blood cell samples. Library preparation employed the immunoSEQ multiplex PCR assay. For the multiplex PCR, a mixture combining 60 forward primers for TCR Vbeta segments and 13 reverse primers for TCR Jbeta segments was used. The CDR3 region of rearranged TCR beta genes was amplified from genomic DNA with a multiplex PCR assay. Amplified TCR beta libraries were sequenced as 87-base-pair reads on the Illumina HiSeq System. Under the source paper's analysis protocol: A later analysis counted about 80 million unique TCR beta chains across the 640 or so repertoires, and 9.5 million to 11 million of these chains were shared by at least two donors. Raw reads were error-corrected and collapsed into unique sequences by a nearest-neighbor algorithm in which closely related sequences were merged to remove PCR and sequencing errors. To assign V, D and J gene segments, CDR3 sequences were aligned to IMGT reference sequences. For a sequence to be retained, a match of at least six nucleotides was required to both a V gene segment and a J gene segment. A rearrangement was called productive if the CDR3 had no stop codons and remained in frame with V and J, and every other rearrangement was called non-productive. CDR3 was defined by IMGT convention, running from the second conserved V-encoded cysteine to the conserved J-encoded phenylalanine. The earlier analysis of about 590 of the donors excluded sequences that lacked an unambiguous match to a single V gene segment. An earlier analysis of approximately 590 of the donors classified V segments as functional when productive rearrangements were above 56.7% and as segregating when the standard deviation between donors was above 5%. A statistical classification framework was developed to diagnose cytomegalovirus status using the catalog of TCR beta chain sequences. In a later analysis, V and J genes were assigned by comparing TCR nucleotide sequences against IMGT/GENE-DB human TR gene sequences. The TCRdist pipeline was used in a later analysis to assign CDR3 sequences and most-parsimonious VDJ recombination scenarios. In a later analysis, each TCR beta chain was defined by its CDR3 amino acid sequence together with its V-gene family, and reads without a unique V-gene family were excluded. To address suspected cross-contamination and a sequencing artifact, a later analysis removed 450 to 700 highly shared, low-generation-probability nucleotide sequences. A later analysis calculated a clonal expansion index for each public chain from normalized within-repertoire ranks of inferred template counts. In a later analysis, generation probabilities were computed using a VDJ recombination model fitted to out-of-frame rearrangements, and the results were checked against IGoR. Hypergeometric tests were used in a later analysis to score TCR-TCR, TCR-HLA and TCR-CMV co-occurrence, with a repertoire-size bias correction applied to the TCR pairs. In a later analysis, false discovery rates were estimated by permuting HLA or CMV assignments 20 times. A later analysis grouped co-occurring TCRs with DBSCAN, adding TCRdist sequence similarity when clustering within HLA-allele-positive subsets. For co-occurrence clustering, repertoires with fewer than 30,000 or more than 120,000 public chains were excluded, along with roughly 5 repertoires with anomalous nucleotide sharing. The table comes from immuneACCESS by way of TCRdb, which keeps in-frame sequences with V and J called. Part of the clones is missing from these tables; in studies checked, under half for an unresolved V gene and the rest for unknown reasons. Clone size and the V and J calls come from that table; the DNA yielded D and trimming. The sample table contains roughly 230,000 clones; only one count was recorded for approximately 91% of them. The ten largest clones add up to about 1.7% of the sample.

Material for sequencing was PBMCs. This receptor was obtained from a girl aged 2 to 9 in good health and CMV-seronegative. The chain is encoded by TRBV7-9 joined to TRBJ1-5; 7 middle bases align to TRBD1. The CDR3 region reads CASSLSSGPGGFQPQHF. The bases are TGTGCCAGCAGCTTAAGTTCGGGGCCAGGGGGTTTTCAGCCCCAGCATTTT.